This T cell receptor (beta chain) appears in the sequencing data of a study of blood T cell repertoires in COVID-19. Assay: immunoSEQ multiplex PCR; the TCRdb copy retains only in-frame clones and omits some. This repertoire shows about 120,000 clones, approximately 80% found once; its top ten account for 7.9%. The germline V gene has CDR1 SGDLS and CDR2 YYNGEE. The CDR3 totals 15 residues. V dropped 0 bases and J dropped 3 bases, with 12 bases sitting between them. Specimen: peripheral blood. The clonotype was recovered from a human donor in a cohort sampled during active COVID-19. The gene calls are TRBV9 and TRBJ1-1, with D uncertain. This CDR3 is CASSVDGRSDTEAFF. For the CDR3, the DNA is TGTGCCAGCAGCGTAGATGGCAGAAGTGACACTGAAGCTTTCTTT.